This is a list of T cell receptor beta chains from one sample in a study of cytotoxic CD8 clonotypes in ibrutinib-treated CLL. Only in-frame clones appear in the TCRdb table, and some are missing; sequencing was by immunoSEQ multiplex PCR. Here the sample spans 200,000 or so clones, roughly 79% being singletons. Sequencing used PBMCs, obtained after 12 months of ibrutinib treatment. The origin of the receptors is a human donor with chronic lymphocytic leukemia. Each CDR3 is given with its conserved first and last residue. Fields, in order: J gene, clone size, V gene, D gene, CDR3 DNA, CDR3 protein. The D gene is left open where the match is weak. The size field is filled for only some rows; it gives once, few, many or a size class.

j_call: TRBJ2-7
clone_size: -
v_call: TRBV7-9
d_call: -
cdr3_nt: TGTGCCAGCAGCTCGGGAGAGCCCTCACGCGAGCAGTACTTC
cdr3_aa: CASSSGEPSREQYF

j_call: TRBJ2-7
clone_size: few
v_call: TRBV14
d_call: -
cdr3_nt: TGTGCCAGCAGTCTATCGCCCAGACCCTACGAGCAGTACTTC
cdr3_aa: CASSLSPRPYEQYF

j_call: TRBJ2-7
clone_size: -
v_call: TRBV5-6
d_call: -
cdr3_nt: TGTGCCAGCAGCTTTTGGACATCCTACGAGCAGTACTTC
cdr3_aa: CASSFWTSYEQYF

j_call: TRBJ1-1
clone_size: -
v_call: TRBV5-1
d_call: -
cdr3_nt: TGCGCCAGCAGCCCTCCCGACAGGAGGAACACTGAAGCTTTCTTT
cdr3_aa: CASSPPDRRNTEAFF

j_call: TRBJ1-6
clone_size: -
v_call: TRBV5-4
d_call: -
cdr3_nt: TGTGCCAGCAGCTACGACCCGAACTATAGTCCCCTCCACTTT
cdr3_aa: CASSYDPNYSPLHF

j_call: TRBJ1-3
clone_size: many
v_call: TRBV28
d_call: -
cdr3_nt: TGTGCCAGCGGCTTGGTGGGGGCTGGAAACACCATATATTTT
cdr3_aa: CASGLVGAGNTIYF

j_call: TRBJ1-2
clone_size: -
v_call: TRBV2
d_call: -
cdr3_nt: TGTGCCCGGACGGTAGACGCCGGATCTAACTATGGCTACACCTTC
cdr3_aa: CARTVDAGSNYGYTF

j_call: TRBJ2-7
clone_size: -
v_call: TRBV27
d_call: -
cdr3_nt: TGTGCCAGCAGTTTTTTCCCAACCTACGAGCAGTACTTC
cdr3_aa: CASSFFPTYEQYF

j_call: TRBJ1-5
clone_size: -
v_call: TRBV10-3
d_call: TRBD1
cdr3_nt: TGTGCCATCAGTGACCAGGACAGGCCCAATCAGCCCCAGCATTTT
cdr3_aa: CAISDQDRPNQPQHF

j_call: TRBJ2-7
clone_size: -
v_call: TRBV5-4
d_call: -
cdr3_nt: TGTGCCAGCAGCCACGGGTCAGGGAGCTTTTACGAGCAGTACTTC
cdr3_aa: CASSHGSGSFYEQYF

j_call: TRBJ1-4
clone_size: -
v_call: TRBV7-8
d_call: -
cdr3_nt: TGTGCCAGCAGCTTAGCGCGGTGGGGCTACAGGACTAATGAAAAACTGTTTTTT
cdr3_aa: CASSLARWGYRTNEKLFF

j_call: TRBJ1-5
clone_size: -
v_call: TRBV5-1
d_call: TRBD1
cdr3_nt: TGCGCCAGCAGCTTCGGGACAGGGAGAGGTCAGCCCCAGCATTTT
cdr3_aa: CASSFGTGRGQPQHF

j_call: TRBJ2-5
clone_size: -
v_call: TRBV5-1
d_call: -
cdr3_nt: TGCGCCAGCAGCTTGGGTGGCGGCTTCCCAGACCAAGAGACCCAGTACTTC
cdr3_aa: CASSLGGGFPDQETQYF

j_call: TRBJ2-5
clone_size: -
v_call: TRBV6-5
d_call: -
cdr3_nt: TGTGCCAGCAGCAATACCCTTGGCGAGACCCAGTACTTC
cdr3_aa: CASSNTLGETQYF